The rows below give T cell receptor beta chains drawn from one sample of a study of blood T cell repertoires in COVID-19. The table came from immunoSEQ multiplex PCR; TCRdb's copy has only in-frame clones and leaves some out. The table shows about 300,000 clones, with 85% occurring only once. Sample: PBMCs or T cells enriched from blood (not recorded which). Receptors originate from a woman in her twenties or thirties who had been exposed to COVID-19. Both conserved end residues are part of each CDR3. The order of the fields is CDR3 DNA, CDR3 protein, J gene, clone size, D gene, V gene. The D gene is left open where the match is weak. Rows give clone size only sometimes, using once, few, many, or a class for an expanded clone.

TGTGCCAGCAGCTTAGCGGGGTTTACCTACAATGAGCAGTTCTTC	CASSLAGFTYNEQFF	TRBJ2-1	.	TRBD2	TRBV27
TGTGCCAGCAACGACAGGGCCAACGTCCTGACTTTC	CASNDRANVLTF	TRBJ2-6	.	.	TRBV27
TGTGCCAGCAGCCTTCAGAGGGAGGATAAGTTCTTC	CASSLQREDKFF	TRBJ2-1	.	.	TRBV11-2
TGCGCCAGCACTTTACCGGGACTAGAGGGCAATGAGCAGTTCTTC	CASTLPGLEGNEQFF	TRBJ2-1	.	TRBD2	TRBV10-2
TGTGCCAGCAGCAGCGGGACAGGAACCTACGAGCAGTACTTC	CASSSGTGTYEQYF	TRBJ2-7	once	.	TRBV7-9
TGTGCCAGCAGCCTCCAGGGAATGGGCTATGGCTACACCTTC	CASSLQGMGYGYTF	TRBJ1-2	.	.	TRBV14
TGTGCCAGCAGTCCTCTCTTAGGCGGTTCACCCCTCCACTTT	CASSPLLGGSPLHF	TRBJ1-6	.	.	TRBV6-5
TGCGCCAGCAGCCCCGGAACGGGTGCCGAAGAGACCCAGTACTTC	CASSPGTGAEETQYF	TRBJ2-5	.	.	TRBV5-1
TGCGCCAGCAGCCTTGGACGGGGGTTCGCTGAAGCTTTCTTT	CASSLGRGFAEAFF	TRBJ1-1	.	.	TRBV5-1
TGTGCCAGCACCGTTTCAAACACCATATATTTT	CASTVSNTIYF	TRBJ1-3	.	.	TRBV11-2
TGTGCCAGCAGTTTAGCGGAGAAAGAGACCCAGTACTTC	CASSLAEKETQYF	TRBJ2-5	.	.	TRBV6-5
TGTGCCAGCAGCTTAGACCTATCGTCGGAGCAGTACTTC	CASSLDLSSEQYF	TRBJ2-7	.	.	TRBV7-9
TGTGCCAGCAGCCCTAGGGTTAGCGGGAGTGCTGATACGCAGTATTTT	CASSPRVSGSADTQYF	TRBJ2-3	.	TRBD2	TRBV11-1
TGTGCCAGCAGTTACTCGGTAGGGGTCCCAACCTACGAGCAGTACTTC	CASSYSVGVPTYEQYF	TRBJ2-7	.	.	TRBV6-2/TRBV6-3
TGTGCCAGCTGTCCGACTAGCGGAAGAGAGACCCAGTACTTC	CASCPTSGRETQYF	TRBJ2-5	.	TRBD2	TRBV2
TGTGCCAGCAGCTTTACAGCGGGATCTGGAAACACCATATATTTT	CASSFTAGSGNTIYF	TRBJ1-3	.	.	TRBV7-9
TGTGCCTGGACGGCAGGCTATGGCTACACCTTC	CAWTAGYGYTF	TRBJ1-2	.	.	TRBV30
TGTGCCAGCAGCCCTTTTAGTTACGAGCAGTACTTC	CASSPFSYEQYF	TRBJ2-7	.	.	TRBV12-3/TRBV12-4
TGTGCCAGCAGCCCCCCCTTTTTGGAGGGTTACTATGGCTACACCTTC	CASSPPFLEGYYGYTF	TRBJ1-2	.	.	TRBV7-8
TGTGCCAGTACTCCCTCCGAGGGAATTATAAACTATGGCTACACCTTC	CASTPSEGIINYGYTF	TRBJ1-2	.	.	TRBV19
TGTGCCACCAGTGCCCAGGGTCGGGAGACCCAGTACTTC	CATSAQGRETQYF	TRBJ2-5	.	.	TRBV24-1
TGTGCCAGCATTGCACAGGGGGCCAACGGTCAGCCCCAGCATTTT	CASIAQGANGQPQHF	TRBJ1-5	.	TRBD1	TRBV28
TGTGCCACCAGCAGAGATAAACTAGCGGGGGGGCCTTCGACAATGAGCAGTTTCTTC	CATSRDKLAGGPSTMSSFF	TRBJ2-1	few	TRBD2	TRBV15
TGTGCCTGGAGTCGGGCGGGGCTCCAGCCCCAGCATTTT	CAWSRAGLQPQHF	TRBJ1-5	.	.	TRBV30
TGTGCCAGCAGTGAGACAGGTCAGAACTATGGCTACACCTTC	CASSETGQNYGYTF	TRBJ1-2	.	.	TRBV6-1
TGCGCCAGCAGCTACAGGGGGCTGGACACTGAAGCTTTCTTT	CASSYRGLDTEAFF	TRBJ1-1	.	TRBD1	TRBV5-1
TGTGCCGTCCGGGACAGGAACACTGAAGCTTTCTTT	CAVRDRNTEAFF	TRBJ1-1	once	TRBD1	TRBV19
TGTGCCAGCTGTGGGGGGGACCGTAGCTCCTACAATGAGCAGTTCTTC	CASCGGDRSSYNEQFF	TRBJ2-1	.	TRBD2	TRBV28
TGCGCCAGCAGCCAGGGGGGGCGAGGGGCAGATACGCAGTATTTT	CASSQGGRGADTQYF	TRBJ2-3	.	.	TRBV4-1
TGTGCCAGCAGTTTTTCCGGGAGCGGTGGCTACACCTTC	CASSFSGSGGYTF	TRBJ1-2	.	.	TRBV27
TGCGCCAGCAGCTTGTCGGGAAATGAGCAGTTCTTC	CASSLSGNEQFF	TRBJ2-1	once	.	TRBV5-1
TGTGCCAGCAGCCAATCTACAGGGGCTAACACCATATATTTT	CASSQSTGANTIYF	TRBJ1-3	.	TRBD1	TRBV14
TGTGCCAGCAGCCCCCGGGGGGGGCAAAGTAACTATGGCTACACCTTC	CASSPRGGQSNYGYTF	TRBJ1-2	.	.	TRBV4-2
TGTGCCAGCAACCCGGGGGGTGGAAGCAATCAGCCCCAGCATTTT	CASNPGGGSNQPQHF	TRBJ1-5	.	.	TRBV6-5
TGTGCCAGCAGCGCGGCCGCCGGGACAGCCTCCTACGAGCAGTACTTC	CASSAAAGTASYEQYF	TRBJ2-7	once	TRBD1	TRBV9
TGTGCCAGCAGCGTAGAAGGGGGTAGCTACGAGCAGTACTTC	CASSVEGGSYEQYF	TRBJ2-7	.	.	TRBV9
TGTGCCAGCAGCGTAGAGGGCCAGGGGGTGTTTTCTGGAAACACCATATATTTT	CASSVEGQGVFSGNTIYF	TRBJ1-3	.	TRBD1	TRBV9
TGCAGCGTTCTTCCAGGGGGCGGAAACACCATATATTTT	CSVLPGGGNTIYF	TRBJ1-3	.	TRBD1	TRBV29-1
TGTGCCAGCAGCCCGGGACCAGGGGGCTCCTACGAGCAGTACTTC	CASSPGPGGSYEQYF	TRBJ2-7	once	TRBD1	TRBV3-1/TRBV3-2
TGCGCCAGCAGCCTGGGACAGGGAGGATCACCCCTCCACTTT	CASSLGQGGSPLHF	TRBJ1-6	few	TRBD1	TRBV10-1
TGTGCCAGCAGCCGACGGACAGGGCCTTCCTACAATGAGCAGTTCTTC	CASSRRTGPSYNEQFF	TRBJ2-1	.	TRBD1	TRBV11-1
TGTGCCAGCAGTTTATTTGGGGGGGCGAGCACAGATACGCAGTATTTT	CASSLFGGASTDTQYF	TRBJ2-3	.	.	TRBV28
TGTGCCAGCAGTTACAACCAAGAGACCCAGTACTTC	CASSYNQETQYF	TRBJ2-5	.	.	TRBV12-3/TRBV12-4
TGTGCCAGTAGTAGGGACAGCCTTGAAAAACTGTTTTTT	CASSRDSLEKLFF	TRBJ1-4	.	TRBD1	TRBV19
TGTGCCAGCAGCCAAGAAAAGGGGGCGGGCGGCTACACCTTC	CASSQEKGAGGYTF	TRBJ1-2	.	TRBD1	TRBV4-2